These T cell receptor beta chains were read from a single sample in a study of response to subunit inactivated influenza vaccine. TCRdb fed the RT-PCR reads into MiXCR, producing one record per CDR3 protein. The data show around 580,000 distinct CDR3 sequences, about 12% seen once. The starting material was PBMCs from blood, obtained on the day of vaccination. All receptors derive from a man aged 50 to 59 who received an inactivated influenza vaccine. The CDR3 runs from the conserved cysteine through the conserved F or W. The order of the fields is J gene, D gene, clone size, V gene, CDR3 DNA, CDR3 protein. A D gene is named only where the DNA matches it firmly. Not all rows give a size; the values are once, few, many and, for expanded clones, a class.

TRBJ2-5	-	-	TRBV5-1	TGCGCCAGCAGCTCTAGATCAGGGGTGGAAGAGACCCAGTACTTC	CASSSRSGVEETQYF
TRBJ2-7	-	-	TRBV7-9	TGTGCCAGCAGCTTAGAAGGCGCCGAGCAGTACTTC	CASSLEGAEQYF
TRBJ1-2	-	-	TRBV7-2	TGTGCCAGCAGCCCAGCCCGCGGGGCCTTTGGCTACACCTTC	CASSPARGAFGYTF
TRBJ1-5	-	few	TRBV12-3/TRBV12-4	TGTGCCAGCAGTTTAGCGTTCTTATTCAATCAGCCCCAGCATTTT	CASSLAFLFNQPQHF
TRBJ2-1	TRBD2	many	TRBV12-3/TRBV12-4	TGTGCCAGCAGTCCTAGCGGGGGAGACTACAATGAGCAGTTCTTC	CASSPSGGDYNEQFF
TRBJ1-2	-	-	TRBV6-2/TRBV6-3	TGTGCCAGCAGTTACGTTCCGGGAAGGTTGGTTGTGGATGGCTACACCTTC	CASSYVPGRLVVDGYTF
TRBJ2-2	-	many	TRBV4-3	TGCGCCAGCAGCCTCGGGATTTCGGGGGCCACGAACACCGGGGAGCTGTTTTTT	CASSLGISGATNTGELFF
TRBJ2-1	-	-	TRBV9	TGTGCCAGCAGCGTCGACGGGGACTCCTACAATGAGCAGTTCTTC	CASSVDGDSYNEQFF
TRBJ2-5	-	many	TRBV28	TGTGCCAGCAGTTTGTCCGGCCAAGAGACCCAGTACTTC	CASSLSGQETQYF
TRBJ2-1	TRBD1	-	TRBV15	TGTGCCACCAGCTTATACCAGGGGGCGTACAATGAGCAGTTCTTC	CATSLYQGAYNEQFF
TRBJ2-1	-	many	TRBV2	TGTGCCAGCAGAAGGACTATCAACGGTGAGCAGTTCTTC	CASRRTINGEQFF
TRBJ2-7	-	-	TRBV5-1	TGCGCCAGCAGCTTGAGGTCGTTAGGGGCCGAGCAGTACTTC	CASSLRSLGAEQYF
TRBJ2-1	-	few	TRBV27	TGTGCCAGCATGGAGCCTGGCTTAGTTAATGAGCAGTTCTTC	CASMEPGLVNEQFF